The clone carrying this T cell receptor beta chain was found many times. This sample's time point: persistent/refractory GD, antithyroid drugs over 5 years with positive TRAb. From RNA extracted from PBMCs, the TCR library was made. This entry is derived from a study of regulatory T cells in long-lasting Graves disease. CDR3 regions were amplified by Arm-PCR using iRepertoire HTBI primers to build TCR beta libraries. TCRdb analysed the multiplex PCR reads with MiXCR anew, one entry per CDR3 protein. The data hold fewer than 550,000 distinct CDR3 sequences, with roughly 21% observed a single time. Unmatched junction bases numbered 3, after V lost 0 bases and J lost 4 bases. The length of the CDR3 is 14 residues. Germline assignment: CDR1 SGHRS and CDR2 YFSETQ.

This receptor was obtained from a female donor with Graves disease. Material: peripheral blood mononuclear cells (PBMCs), obtained when the disease was refractory, from a patient treated with antithyroid drugs. The chain combines TRBV5-1 with TRBJ2-7, with 8 bases aligning to TRBD2. DNA for the CDR3: TGCGCCAGCAGCTTGGGCGGGGGGCAGTACGAGCAGTACTTC. Translating it yields CASSLGGGQYEQYF. The full variable domain, rest sourced from reference TRBV5-1 and TRBJ2-7, is KAGVTQTPRYLIKTRGQQVTLSCSPISGHRSVSWYQQTPGQGLQFLFEYFSETQRNKGNFPGRFSGRQFSNSRSEMNVSTLELGDSALYLCASSLGGGQYEQYFGPGTRLTVT.